This TCR beta chain was captured in a study of shared clonotypes between healthy human individuals. Study conclusions and caveats: Around 5.4% of naive CD4 clonotypes were common to several donors.

Trimming removed 0 bases from V and 5 bases from J, with 11 bases in between. CDR3 size: 14 residues. CDR1 and CDR2 (germline): MNHEY, SVGAGI. The authors loaded 200 ng DNA, 27,000 or so T cell genomes, into sorted-subset replicate PCRs. TCRdb's table, derived via immunoSEQ multiplex PCR, lists solely in-frame clones and lacks some. Of 1.5 million to 2.5 million clones listed, approximately 95% were seen once; the top ten hold roughly 1%. This clone was counted once. The antigen is undetermined. Naive-designated CD8 cells lacked CD45RO, were positively enriched for CCR7, and omitted terminally differentiated effector memory CD45RA+ cells.

The gene calls are TRBV6-5 and TRBJ2-7; D may be TRBD1 (8 bases). The sample was naive CD8+ T cells sorted from blood. This receptor was obtained from a young man in good health. The CDR3 DNA reads TGTGCCAGCAGTTACTCACAGGGGGGGAACGAGCAGTACTTC. It specifies CASSYSQGGNEQYF.